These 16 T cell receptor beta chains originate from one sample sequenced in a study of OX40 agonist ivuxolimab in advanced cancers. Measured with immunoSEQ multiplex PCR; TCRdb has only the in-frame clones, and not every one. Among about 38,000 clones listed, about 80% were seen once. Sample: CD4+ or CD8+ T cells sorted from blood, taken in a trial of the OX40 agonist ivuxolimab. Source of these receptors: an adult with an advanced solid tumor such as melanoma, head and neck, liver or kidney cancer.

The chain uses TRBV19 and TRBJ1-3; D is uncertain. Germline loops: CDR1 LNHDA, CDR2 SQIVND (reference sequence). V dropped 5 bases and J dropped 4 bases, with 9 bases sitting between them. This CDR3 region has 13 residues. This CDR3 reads CASSPPGGNTIYF. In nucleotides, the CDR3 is TGTGCCAGTAGTCCACCTGGGGGAAACACCATATATTTT.

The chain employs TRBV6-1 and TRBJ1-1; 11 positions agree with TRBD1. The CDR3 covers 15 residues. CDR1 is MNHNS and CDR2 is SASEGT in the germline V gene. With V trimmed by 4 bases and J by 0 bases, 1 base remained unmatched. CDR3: CASSGTGGMNTEAFF. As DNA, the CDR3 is TGTGCCAGCAGTGGGACAGGGGGCATGAACACTGAAGCTTTCTTT.

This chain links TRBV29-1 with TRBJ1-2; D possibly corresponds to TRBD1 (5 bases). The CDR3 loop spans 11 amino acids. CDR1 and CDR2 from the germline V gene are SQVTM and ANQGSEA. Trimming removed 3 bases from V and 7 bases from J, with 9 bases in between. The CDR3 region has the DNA TGCAGCGTTGAGAGACAGACTGGCTACACCTTC. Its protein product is CSVERQTGYTF.

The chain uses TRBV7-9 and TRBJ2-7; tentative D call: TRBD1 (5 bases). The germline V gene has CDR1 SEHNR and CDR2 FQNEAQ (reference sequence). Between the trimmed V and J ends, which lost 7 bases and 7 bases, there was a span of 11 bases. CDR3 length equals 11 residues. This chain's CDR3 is CASIQGREQYF. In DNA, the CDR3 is TGTGCCAGCATTCAGGGTCGGGAGCAGTACTTC.

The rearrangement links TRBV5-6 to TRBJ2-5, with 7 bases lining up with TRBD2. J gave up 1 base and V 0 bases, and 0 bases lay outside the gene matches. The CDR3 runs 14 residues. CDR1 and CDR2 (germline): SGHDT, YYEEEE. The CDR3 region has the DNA TGTGCCAGCAGCTTGGCTAGCGGCCAAGAGACCCAGTACTTC. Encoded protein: CASSLASGQETQYF.

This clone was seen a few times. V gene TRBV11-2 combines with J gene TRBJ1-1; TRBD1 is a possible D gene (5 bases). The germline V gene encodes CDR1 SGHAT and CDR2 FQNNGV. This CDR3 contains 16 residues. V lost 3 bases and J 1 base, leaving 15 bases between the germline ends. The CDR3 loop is CASSFPGRGENTEAFF. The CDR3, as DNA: TGTGCCAGCAGCTTTCCAGGGAGAGGGGAGAACACTGAAGCTTTCTTT.

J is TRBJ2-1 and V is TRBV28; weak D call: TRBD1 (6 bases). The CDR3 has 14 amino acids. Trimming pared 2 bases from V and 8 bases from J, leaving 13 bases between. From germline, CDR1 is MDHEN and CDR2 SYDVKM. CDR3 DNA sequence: TGTGCCAGCAGTTTAACCCCAGGGGCCCATGAGCAGTTCTTC. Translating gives CASSLTPGAHEQFF. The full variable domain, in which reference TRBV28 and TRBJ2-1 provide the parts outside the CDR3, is DVKVTQSSRYLVKRTGEKVFLECVQDMDHENMFWYRQDPGLGLRLIYFSYDVKMKEKGDIPEGYSVSREKKERFSLILESASTNQTSMYLCASSLTPGAHEQFFGPGTRLTVL.

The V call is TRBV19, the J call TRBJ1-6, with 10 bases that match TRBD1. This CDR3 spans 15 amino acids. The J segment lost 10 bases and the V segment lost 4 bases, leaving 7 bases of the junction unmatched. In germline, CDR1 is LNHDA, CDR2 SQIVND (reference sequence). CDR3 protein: CASSTGTGALSPLHF. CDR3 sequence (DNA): TGTGCCAGTAGTACCGGGACAGGGGCTTTGTCACCCCTCCACTTT.

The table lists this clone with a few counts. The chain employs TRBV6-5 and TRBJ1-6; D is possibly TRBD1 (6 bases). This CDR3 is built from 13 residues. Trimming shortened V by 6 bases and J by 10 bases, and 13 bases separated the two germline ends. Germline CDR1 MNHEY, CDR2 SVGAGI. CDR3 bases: TGTGCCAGCAGACCGACAGGCGGGTCACCCCTCCACTTT. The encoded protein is CASRPTGGSPLHF.

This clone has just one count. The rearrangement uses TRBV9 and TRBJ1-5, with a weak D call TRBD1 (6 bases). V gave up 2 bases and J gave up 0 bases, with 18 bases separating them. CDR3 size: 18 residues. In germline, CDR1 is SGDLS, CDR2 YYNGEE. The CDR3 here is CASSVGPGGRISNQPQHF. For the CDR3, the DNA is TGTGCCAGCAGCGTGGGGCCTGGGGGCAGGATTAGCAATCAGCCCCAGCATTTT.

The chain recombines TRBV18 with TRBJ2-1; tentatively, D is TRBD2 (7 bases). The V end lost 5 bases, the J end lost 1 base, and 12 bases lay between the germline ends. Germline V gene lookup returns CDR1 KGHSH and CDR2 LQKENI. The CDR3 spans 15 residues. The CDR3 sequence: CASSWRGQSYNEQFF. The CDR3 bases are TGTGCCAGCTCATGGCGGGGGCAATCCTACAATGAGCAGTTCTTC.

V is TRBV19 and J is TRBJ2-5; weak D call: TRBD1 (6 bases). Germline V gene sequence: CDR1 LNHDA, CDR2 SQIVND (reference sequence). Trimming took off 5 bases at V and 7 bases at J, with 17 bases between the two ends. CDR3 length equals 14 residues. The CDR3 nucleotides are TGTGCCAGTAGTCCACAGGGTGCGTCCCGGACCCAGTACTTC. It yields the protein CASSPQGASRTQYF. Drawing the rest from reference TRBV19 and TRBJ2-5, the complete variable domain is DGGITQSPKYLFRKEGQNVTLSCEQNLNHDAMYWYRQDPGQGLRLIYYSQIVNDFQKGDIAEGYSVSREKKESFPLTVTSAQKNPTAFYLCASSPQGASRTQYFGPGTRLLVL.

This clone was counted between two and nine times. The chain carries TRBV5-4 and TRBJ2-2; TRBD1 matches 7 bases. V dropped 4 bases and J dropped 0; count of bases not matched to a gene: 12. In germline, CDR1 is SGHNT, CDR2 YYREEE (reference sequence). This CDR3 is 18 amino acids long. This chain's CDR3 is CASSTGQLLHANTGELFF. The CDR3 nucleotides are TGTGCCAGCAGCACGGGACAGCTGCTGCACGCGAACACCGGGGAGCTGTTTTTT. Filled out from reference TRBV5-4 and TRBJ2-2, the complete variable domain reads ETGVTQSPTHLIKTRGQQVTLRCSSQSGHNTVSWYQQALGQGPQFIFQYYREEENGRGNFPPRFSGLQFPNYSSELNVNALELDDSALYLCASSTGQLLHANTGELFFGEGSRLTVL.

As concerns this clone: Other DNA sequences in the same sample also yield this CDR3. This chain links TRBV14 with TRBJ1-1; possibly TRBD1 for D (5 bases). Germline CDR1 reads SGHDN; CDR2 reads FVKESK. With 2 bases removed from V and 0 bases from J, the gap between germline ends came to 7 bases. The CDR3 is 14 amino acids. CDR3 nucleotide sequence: TGTGCCAGCAGCCAACCAGGGATGAACACTGAAGCTTTCTTT. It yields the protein CASSQPGMNTEAFF.

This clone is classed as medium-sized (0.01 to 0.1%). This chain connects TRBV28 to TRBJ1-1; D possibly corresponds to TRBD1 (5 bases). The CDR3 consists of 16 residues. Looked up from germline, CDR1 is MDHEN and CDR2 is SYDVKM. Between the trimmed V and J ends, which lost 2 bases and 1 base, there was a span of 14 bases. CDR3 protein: CASSLGGAGKNTEAFF. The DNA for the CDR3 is TGTGCCAGCAGTTTAGGAGGGGCAGGGAAGAACACTGAAGCTTTCTTT.

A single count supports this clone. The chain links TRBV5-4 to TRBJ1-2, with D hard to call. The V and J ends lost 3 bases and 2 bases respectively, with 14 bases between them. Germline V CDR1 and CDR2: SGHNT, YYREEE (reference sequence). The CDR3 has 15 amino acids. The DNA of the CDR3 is TGTGCCAGCAGCTCGCTATTGAAGGTCAACTATGGCTACACCTTC. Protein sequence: CASSSLLKVNYGYTF.